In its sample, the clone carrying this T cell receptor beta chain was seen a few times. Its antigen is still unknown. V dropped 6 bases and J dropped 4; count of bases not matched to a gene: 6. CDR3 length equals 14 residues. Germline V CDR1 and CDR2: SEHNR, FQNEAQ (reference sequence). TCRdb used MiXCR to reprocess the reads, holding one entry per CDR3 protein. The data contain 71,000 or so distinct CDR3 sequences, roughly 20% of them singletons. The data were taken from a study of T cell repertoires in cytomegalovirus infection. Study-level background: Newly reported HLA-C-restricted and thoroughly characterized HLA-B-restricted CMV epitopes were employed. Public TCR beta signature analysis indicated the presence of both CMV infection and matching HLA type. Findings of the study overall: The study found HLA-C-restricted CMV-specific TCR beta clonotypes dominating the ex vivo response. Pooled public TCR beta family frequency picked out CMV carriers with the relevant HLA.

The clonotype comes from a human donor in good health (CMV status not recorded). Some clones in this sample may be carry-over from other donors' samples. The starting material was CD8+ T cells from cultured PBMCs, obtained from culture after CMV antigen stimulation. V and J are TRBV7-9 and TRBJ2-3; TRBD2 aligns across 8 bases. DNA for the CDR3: TGTGCCAGCAGTGCGGGGGGAGGGCCAGATACGCAGTATTTT. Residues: CASSAGGGPDTQYF.